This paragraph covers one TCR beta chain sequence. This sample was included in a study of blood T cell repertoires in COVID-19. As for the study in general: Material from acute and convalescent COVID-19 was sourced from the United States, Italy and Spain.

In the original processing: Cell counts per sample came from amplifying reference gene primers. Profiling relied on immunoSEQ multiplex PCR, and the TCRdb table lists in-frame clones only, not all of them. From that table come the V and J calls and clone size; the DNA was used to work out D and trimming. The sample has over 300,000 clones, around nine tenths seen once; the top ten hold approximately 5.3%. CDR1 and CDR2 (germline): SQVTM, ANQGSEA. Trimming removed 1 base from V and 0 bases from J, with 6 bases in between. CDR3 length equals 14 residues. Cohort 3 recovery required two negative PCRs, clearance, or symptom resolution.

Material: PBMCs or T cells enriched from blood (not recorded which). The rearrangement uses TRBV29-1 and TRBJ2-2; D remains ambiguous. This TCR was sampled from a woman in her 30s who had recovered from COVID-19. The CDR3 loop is CSVEGISNTGELFF. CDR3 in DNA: TGCAGCGTTGAAGGTATCTCGAACACCGGGGAGCTGTTTTTT.